This TCR beta chain came from a study of T cell responses to AZD1222 COVID-19 vaccine. General study findings and limits: Unmutated regions of variants are reportedly targeted by nearly half of spike-specific TCRs.

Clones were read by immunoSEQ multiplex PCR, and TCRdb kept only the in-frame ones, dropping some. The sample holds 100,000 to 150,000 clones; 90% are singletons and the top ten take less than 9%. Trimming cost V 0 bases and J 6 bases, with 9 bases left between them. The germline V gene encodes CDR1 SGHVS and CDR2 FQNEAQ. The CDR3 sequence is 13 residues long. The sample holds a few counts of this clone. Its specificity is not known. The starting material was peripheral blood, obtained on day 0 of AZD1222 vaccination. The chain employs TRBV7-8 and TRBJ2-7; D ambiguous. The TCR was taken from an adult in good health. The CDR3 region is CASSLAPRVEQYF. The CDR3 DNA is TGTGCCAGCAGCTTAGCTCCACGTGTCGAGCAGTACTTC.